Detailed here is one TCR beta chain. Its specificity is unknown. Using a J-beta primer mix together with a sample-barcoded 5' primer, a second PCR was run for roughly 7 to 11 cycles. TCRdb independently ran MiXCR on the 5' RACE reads; one entry per CDR3 protein. Of about 1.4 million distinct CDR3 sequences in the sample, around 55% were seen once. The sample comes from a study of blood T cells in healthy people across ages. General study findings and limits: Diversity of TCR beta correlated strongly with naive T cell percentage. Donor CMV status was unknown, possibly confounding expanded clonotype changes.

Sample: blood. The clonotype was recovered from a man aged 18 to 30 in good health.

In DNA form, the CDR3 reads TGTGCCAGCAGTGGTGTTTGGGGATACGGCTACACCTTC. Protein sequence: CASSGVWGYGYTF. The chain recombines TRBV2 with TRBJ1-2; D gene unclear. Germline values: CDR1 SNHLY, CDR2 FYNNEI. The germline V and J ends were trimmed by 4 bases and 8 bases, with 14 bases remaining between them. CDR3 length: 13 residues. The whole variable domain, remainder taken from reference TRBV2 and TRBJ1-2, is EPEVTQTPSHQVTQMGQEVILRCVPISNHLYFYWYRQILGQKVEFLVSFYNNEISEKSEIFDDQFSVERPDGSNFTLKIRSTKLEDSAMYFCASSGVWGYGYTFGSGTRLTVV.